Here is one TCR beta chain with its context. Its antigen is not identified. This CDR3 contains 14 residues. CDR1 and CDR2 from the germline V gene are SGHTA and FQGNSA. Trimming left V 3 bases short and J 4 bases short, with 12 bases between. This sample is drawn from a study of post-analysis software for immune sequencing data. Overall study context: Relapsing-remitting, secondary progressive and progressive-relapsing forms of multiple sclerosis all featured among disease courses.

The TCR beta cDNA libraries carried unique molecular identifiers. Roughly 500,000 cDNA molecules came from about 1 to 10 million T cells. TCRdb fed the PCR reads into MiXCR, producing one record per CDR3 protein. The sample includes more than 500,000 distinct CDR3 sequences, less than 40% of them seen just once. Study-level results: Samples sharing a preparation batch grouped tightly together when assessed by F measure. Roughly 5 TRBV segments (TRBV5-6, TRBV5-1 and TRBV20-1 among them) occurred more frequently in patients than in controls. Multiple sclerosis was associated with a significant reduction in normalized Chao1 diversity relative to controls.

The chain uses TRBV7-2 and TRBJ1-1, with D perhaps matching TRBD1 (5 bases). This TCR was recovered from a girl aged 2 to 17 with multiple sclerosis. Specimen: blood. The CDR3 sequence is CASSFNRRVTEAFF. The CDR3 DNA is TGTGCCAGCAGCTTTAACAGGCGGGTCACTGAAGCTTTCTTT. Looking up the rest from reference TRBV7-2 and TRBJ1-1 gives the full variable domain: GAGVSQSPSNKVTEKGKDVELRCDPISGHTALYWYRQSLGQGLEFLIYFQGNSAPDKSGLPSDRFSAERTGGSVSTLTIQRTQQEDSAVYLCASSFNRRVTEAFFGQGTRLTVV.